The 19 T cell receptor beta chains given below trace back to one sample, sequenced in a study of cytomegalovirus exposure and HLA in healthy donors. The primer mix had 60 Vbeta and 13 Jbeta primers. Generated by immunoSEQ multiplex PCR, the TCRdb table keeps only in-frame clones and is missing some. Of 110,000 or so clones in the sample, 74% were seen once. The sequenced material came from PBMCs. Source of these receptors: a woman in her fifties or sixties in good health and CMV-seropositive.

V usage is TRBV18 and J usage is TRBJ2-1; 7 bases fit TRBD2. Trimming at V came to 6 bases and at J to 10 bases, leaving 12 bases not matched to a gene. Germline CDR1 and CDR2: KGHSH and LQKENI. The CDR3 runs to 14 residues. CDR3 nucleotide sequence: TGTGCCAGCTCTCTTGGGACTACCAAAAGAGAGCAGTTCTTC. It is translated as CASSLGTTKREQFF.

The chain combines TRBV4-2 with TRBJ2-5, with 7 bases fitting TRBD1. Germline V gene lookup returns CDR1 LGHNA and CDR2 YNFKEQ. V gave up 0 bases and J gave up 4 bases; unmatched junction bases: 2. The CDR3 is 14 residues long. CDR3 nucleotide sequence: TGTGCCAGCAGCCAAGAGTCAGGGGGAGAGACCCAGTACTTC. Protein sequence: CASSQESGGETQYF.

The CDR3 bases are TGTGCCAGCAGCTTAGTGGGGACACACCCGAAAAATGAAAAACTGTTTTTT. Its translation is CASSLVGTHPKNEKLFF. This chain joins TRBV11-2 and TRBJ1-4; D perhaps matches TRBD1 (6 bases). The V end lost 1 base, the J end lost 5 bases, and 17 bases lay between the germline ends. The CDR3 contains 17 residues. The germline V gene has CDR1 SGHAT and CDR2 FQNNGV.

The CDR3 here is CASSHVQGGGNQPQHF. CDR3 DNA: TGCGCCAGCAGCCACGTACAGGGGGGCGGCAATCAGCCCCAGCATTTT. V and J are TRBV4-1 and TRBJ1-5; 8 positions match TRBD1. The CDR3 has 16 residues. Germline trimming cut 3 bases from V and 2 bases from J; bases unmatched to any gene: 6. The germline V gene encodes CDR1 MGHRA and CDR2 YSYEKL.

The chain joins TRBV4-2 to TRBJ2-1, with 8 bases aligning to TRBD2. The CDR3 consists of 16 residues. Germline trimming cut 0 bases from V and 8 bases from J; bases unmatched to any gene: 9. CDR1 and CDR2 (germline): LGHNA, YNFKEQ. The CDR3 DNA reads TGTGCCAGCAGCCAAGAACGGGGGGGCATTTCGGATGAGCAGTTCTTC. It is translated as CASSQERGGISDEQFF.

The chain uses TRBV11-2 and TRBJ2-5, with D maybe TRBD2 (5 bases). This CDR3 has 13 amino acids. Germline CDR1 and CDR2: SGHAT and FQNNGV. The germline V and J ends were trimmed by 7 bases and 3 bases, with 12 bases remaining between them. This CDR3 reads CASTIGVEETQYF. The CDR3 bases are TGTGCCAGCACTATCGGGGTGGAAGAGACCCAGTACTTC.

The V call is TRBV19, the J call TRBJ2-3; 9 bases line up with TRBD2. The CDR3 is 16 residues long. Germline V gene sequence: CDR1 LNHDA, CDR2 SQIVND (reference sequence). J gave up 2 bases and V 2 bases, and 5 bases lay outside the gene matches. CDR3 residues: CASSISAGGSTDTQYF. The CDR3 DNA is TGTGCCAGTAGTATATCAGCGGGAGGATCCACAGATACGCAGTATTTT.

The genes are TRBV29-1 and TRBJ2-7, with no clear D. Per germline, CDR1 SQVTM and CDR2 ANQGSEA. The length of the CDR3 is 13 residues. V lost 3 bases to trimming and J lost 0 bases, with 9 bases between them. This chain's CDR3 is CSVDITGSYEQYF. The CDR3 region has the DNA TGCAGCGTTGATATCACGGGCTCCTACGAGCAGTACTTC.

The CDR3 region is CASSEQGAAQPQHF. In DNA form, the CDR3 reads TGTGCCAGCAGTGAACAGGGGGCGGCACAGCCCCAGCATTTT. This chain links TRBV6-1 with TRBJ1-5; TRBD1 aligns across 8 bases. Germline V gene lookup returns CDR1 MNHNS and CDR2 SASEGT. This CDR3 has 14 amino acids. The ends lost 2 bases at V and 7 bases at J; junction bases unmatched: 4.

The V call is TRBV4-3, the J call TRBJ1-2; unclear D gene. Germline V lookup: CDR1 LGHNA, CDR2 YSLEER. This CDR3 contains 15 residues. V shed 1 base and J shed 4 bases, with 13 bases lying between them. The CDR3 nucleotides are TGCGCCAGCAGCCAAGTCCGGGGAACCCTCTATGGCTACACCTTC. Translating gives CASSQVRGTLYGYTF.

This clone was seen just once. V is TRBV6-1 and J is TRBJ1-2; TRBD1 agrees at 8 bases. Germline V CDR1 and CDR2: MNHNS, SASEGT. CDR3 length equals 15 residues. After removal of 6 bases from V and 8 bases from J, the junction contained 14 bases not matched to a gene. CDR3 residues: CASRPPGQASIGYTF. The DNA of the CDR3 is TGTGCCAGCAGGCCCCCGGGACAGGCTTCTATCGGCTACACCTTC.

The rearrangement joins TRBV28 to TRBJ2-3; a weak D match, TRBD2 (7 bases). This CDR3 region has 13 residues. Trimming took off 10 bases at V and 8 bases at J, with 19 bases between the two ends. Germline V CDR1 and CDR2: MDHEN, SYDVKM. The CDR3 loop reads CATSWGGARTQYF. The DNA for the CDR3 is TGTGCCACCTCGTGGGGGGGGGCGCGTACGCAGTATTTT.

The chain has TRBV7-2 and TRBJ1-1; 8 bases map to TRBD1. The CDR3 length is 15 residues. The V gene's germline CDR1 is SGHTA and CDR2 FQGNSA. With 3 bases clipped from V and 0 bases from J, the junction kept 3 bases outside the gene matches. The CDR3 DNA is TGTGCCAGCAGCTTGGTGACAGGGGTGAACACTGAAGCTTTCTTT. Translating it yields CASSLVTGVNTEAFF.

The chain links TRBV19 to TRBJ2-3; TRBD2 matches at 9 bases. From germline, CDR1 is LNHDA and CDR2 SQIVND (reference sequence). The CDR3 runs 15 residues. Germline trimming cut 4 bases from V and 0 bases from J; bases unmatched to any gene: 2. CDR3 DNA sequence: TGTGCCAGTAGTACTAGCGGGACTAGCACAGATACGCAGTATTTT. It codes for CASSTSGTSTDTQYF.

This CDR3 reads CASSESPRGSYEQYF. CDR3 bases: TGCGCCAGCAGTGAATCGCCCCGCGGTTCCTACGAGCAGTACTTC. The chain employs TRBV10-2 and TRBJ2-7; D remains ambiguous. Per the germline V gene, CDR1 is WSHSY and CDR2 is SAAADI. The CDR3 is 15 amino acids. V was clipped by 3 bases and J by 1 base, with 13 bases between them.

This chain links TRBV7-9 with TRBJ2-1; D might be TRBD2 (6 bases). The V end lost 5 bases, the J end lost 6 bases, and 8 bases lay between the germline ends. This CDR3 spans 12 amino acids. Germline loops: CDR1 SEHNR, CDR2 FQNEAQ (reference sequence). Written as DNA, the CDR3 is TGTGCCAGCAGCCAGACTAGCAATGAGCAGTTCTTC. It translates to CASSQTSNEQFF.

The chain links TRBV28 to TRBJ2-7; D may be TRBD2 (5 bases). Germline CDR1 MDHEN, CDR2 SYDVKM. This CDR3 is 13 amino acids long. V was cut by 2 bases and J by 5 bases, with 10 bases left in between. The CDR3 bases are TGTGCCAGCAGTTTAGGGCCCGGGAACGAGCAGTACTTC. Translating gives CASSLGPGNEQYF.

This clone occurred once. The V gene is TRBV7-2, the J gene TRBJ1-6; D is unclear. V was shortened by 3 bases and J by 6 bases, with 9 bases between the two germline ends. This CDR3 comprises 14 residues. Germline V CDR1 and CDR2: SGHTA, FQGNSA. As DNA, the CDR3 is TGTGCCAGCAGCTTCTCCACAGCTAATTCACCCCTCCACTTT. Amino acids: CASSFSTANSPLHF. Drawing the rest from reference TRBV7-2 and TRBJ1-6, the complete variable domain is GAGVSQSPSNKVTEKGKDVELRCDPISGHTALYWYRQSLGQGLEFLIYFQGNSAPDKSGLPSDRFSAERTGGSVSTLTIQRTQQEDSAVYLCASSFSTANSPLHFGNGTRLTVT.

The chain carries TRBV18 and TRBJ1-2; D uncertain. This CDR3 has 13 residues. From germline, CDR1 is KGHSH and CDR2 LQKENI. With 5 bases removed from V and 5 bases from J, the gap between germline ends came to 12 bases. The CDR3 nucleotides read TGTGCCAGCTCAGGCGGGCAACCTTATGGCTACACCTTC. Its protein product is CASSGGQPYGYTF.